This entry lists 13 T cell receptor beta chains sequenced from one sample in a study of early T cells in non-severe SARS-CoV-2 infection. TCRdb reprocessed the 5' RACE reads with MiXCR, giving one entry per CDR3 protein. The sample holds tens of thousands of distinct CDR3 sequences; approximately 9.1% are singletons and the top ten take 9.5% to 15%. Sequences were obtained from whole blood. The receptors were gathered from an adult who was a healthcare worker with PCR-confirmed SARS-CoV-2 infection or an uninfected control (not recorded which).

This clonotype was picked up many times. The genes are TRBV2 and TRBJ2-7; D may be TRBD1 or TRBD2 (7 bases each). Per germline, CDR1 SNHLY and CDR2 FYNNEI. This CDR3 has 14 residues. Between the trimmed V and J ends, which lost 5 bases and 7 bases, there was a span of 18 bases. The CDR3 DNA sequence: TGTGCCAGCAGTAACTCCCCAGGGGGGGGAGAGCAGTACTTC. Translation: CASSNSPGGGEQYF.

Details on this clonotype: A much larger clone differs from this one at a single base, so this may be a read error. The rearrangement joins TRBV13 to TRBJ2-1; 9 nucleotides agree with TRBD2. Germline V lookup: CDR1 PRHDT, CDR2 FYEKMQ (reference sequence). The CDR3 covers 17 residues. CDR3 DNA sequence: TGTGCCGGCAGCTATACCGGGACTAGCTATATTAAGAATGAGCAGTTCTTC. As protein: CAGSYTGTSYIKNEQFF.

This clonotype was counted only a few times. The chain has TRBV6-5 and TRBJ2-3, with D possibly TRBD1 on 6 matching bases. Germline CDR1 and CDR2: MNHEY and SVGAGI. V was cut by 2 bases and J by 7 bases, with 10 bases left in between. CDR3 length: 13 amino acids. CDR3 sequence reads: CASSYGTGNTQYF. The DNA of the CDR3 is TGTGCCAGCAGTTACGGTACAGGGAATACGCAGTATTTT.

This clonotype was observed at least ten times. The chain recombines TRBV19 with TRBJ2-1; D may match TRBD1 or TRBD2 (6 bases each). In germline, CDR1 is LNHDA, CDR2 SQIVND (reference sequence). Trimming stripped 4 bases from V and 4 bases from J, with 17 bases between. The length of the CDR3 is 16 residues. The DNA for the CDR3 is TGTGCCAGTAGTAGACCCACGGGGGCCCTTTACAATGAGCAGTTCTTC. This codes for CASSRPTGALYNEQFF. The full variable domain, rest sourced from reference TRBV19 and TRBJ2-1, is DGGITQSPKYLFRKEGQNVTLSCEQNLNHDAMYWYRQDPGQGLRLIYYSQIVNDFQKGDIAEGYSVSREKKESFPLTVTSAQKNPTAFYLCASSRPTGALYNEQFFGPGTRLTVL.

In this sample, this clonotype turned up many times. The rearrangement uses TRBV7-6 and TRBJ2-5; D is perhaps TRBD1 (6 bases). Germline V lookup: CDR1 SGHVS, CDR2 FNYEAQ. V dropped 1 base and J dropped 3 bases, with 15 bases sitting between them. CDR3 length equals 16 residues. CDR3 nucleotides: TGTGCCAGCAGCTTAGGTTCAGGGGCGTCAAAAGAGACCCAGTACTTC. Protein sequence: CASSLGSGASKETQYF.

There are a few counts of this clonotype. The CDR3 DNA follows: TGTGCCAGCAGTGAAGCCCTAGGACAGTTCTATGGCTACACCTTC. Residues: CASSEALGQFYGYTF. The V and J genes are TRBV6-1 and TRBJ1-2, with D possibly being TRBD1 (6 bases). V lost 0 bases to trimming and J lost 4 bases, with 12 bases between them. CDR1 and CDR2 from the germline V gene are MNHNS and SASEGT. The CDR3 is 15 residues long.

This clonotype was seen a handful of times. This chain uses TRBV4-2 with TRBJ1-1, with no clear D. V lost 4 bases and J lost 5, with 14 bases in between. CDR1 is LGHNA and CDR2 is YNFKEQ in the germline V gene. CDR3 size: 14 residues. The CDR3 DNA is TGTGCCAGCAGCCTAAGGGTAGGGAGAACTGAAGCTTTCTTT. Residues: CASSLRVGRTEAFF.

Points on this clonotype: A much larger clone lies a single base off, so this may be a read error. The CDR3 loop is CSARSGVGDTIYF. As DNA, the CDR3 is TGCAGTGCTAGAAGCGGGGTTGGAGACACCATATATTTT. The V and J genes are TRBV20-1 and TRBJ1-3; D gene unclear. The CDR3 contains 13 residues. Germline V gene lookup returns CDR1 DFQATT and CDR2 SNEGSKA (reference sequence).

This clonotype was counted at least ten times. The J gene is TRBJ2-1, the V gene TRBV5-6; D is unresolved. Germline V gene lookup returns CDR1 SGHDT and CDR2 YYEEEE. V was pared by 1 base and J by 2 bases, with 7 bases between. This CDR3 is built from 14 residues. CDR3 sequence reads: CASSLLGTYNEQFF. DNA for the CDR3: TGTGCCAGCAGCTTGTTGGGCACCTACAATGAGCAGTTCTTC.

This clonotype has just a few counts. The chain employs TRBV9 and TRBJ1-6; the match to TRBD1 covers 7 bases. The V gene end was trimmed by 3 bases and the J gene end by 7 bases; junction bases not matched to a gene: 4. Germline CDR1 is SGDLS and CDR2 is YYNGEE. This CDR3 comprises 14 residues. DNA for the CDR3: TGTGCCAGCAGCGGGGACAGCAGAAATTCACCCCTCCACTTT. Translating it yields CASSGDSRNSPLHF.

V and J are TRBV29-1 and TRBJ2-2, with D possibly TRBD1 on 5 matching bases. V gave up 5 bases and J gave up 4 bases, with 8 bases separating them. Germline lookup yields CDR1 SQVTM and CDR2 ANQGSEA. The CDR3 extends over 12 amino acids. CDR3 region: CSVQGVTGELFF. The CDR3 DNA reads as TGCAGCGTTCAGGGCGTCACCGGGGAGCTGTTTTTT.

This clonotype appeared a few times. CDR3 region: CASSSLGANQPQHF. CDR3 bases: TGTGCCAGCAGCTCACTCGGGGCAAATCAGCCCCAGCATTTT. The chain uses TRBV14 and TRBJ1-5; a possible D gene is TRBD1 (5 bases). Trimming took off 5 bases at V and 4 bases at J, with 12 bases between the two ends. CDR1 and CDR2 (germline): SGHDN, FVKESK. The CDR3 is 14 amino acids.

A few counts support this clonotype. The chain employs TRBV6-5 and TRBJ2-7; 8 nucleotides align to TRBD1. The length of the CDR3 is 15 residues. CDR1 and CDR2 from the germline V gene are MNHEY and SVGAGI. Trimming at V came to 4 bases and at J to 7 bases, leaving 12 bases not matched to a gene. CDR3 loop: CASSSEDRVAGEQYF. CDR3 DNA sequence: TGTGCCAGCAGTTCCGAGGACAGGGTAGCAGGAGAGCAGTACTTC.